This T cell receptor (beta chain) was found in a study of blood T cell repertoires in COVID-19. Study background: There were acute and convalescent COVID-19 samples, and they came from the United States, Italy and Spain.

This table comes from immunoSEQ multiplex PCR, and its TCRdb copy is limited to in-frame clones, with some not included. The profile shows approximately 120,000 clones, over 75% of them singletons. The V end lost 6 bases, the J end lost 4 bases, and 14 bases lay between the germline ends. CDR3 length equals 14 residues. CDR1 MNHEY and CDR2 SVGAGI come from the germline V gene. This clone was detected a few times. The V and J genes are TRBV6-5 and TRBJ2-3, with D possibly TRBD2 on 5 matching bases. The material sequenced was peripheral blood. The TCR sequence derives from a woman aged 45-65 years with acute or convalescent COVID-19. This chain's CDR3 is CASRRKVDSDTQYF. CDR3 nucleotides: TGTGCCAGCAGACGAAAAGTGGACTCAGATACGCAGTATTTT.